The sequence of this T cell receptor (beta chain) was determined in a study of OX40 agonist ivuxolimab in advanced cancers. This CDR3 contains 14 residues. The V gene's germline CDR1 is MNHEY and CDR2 SVGAGI. Trimming pared 8 bases from V and 0 bases from J, leaving 11 bases between. Sequencing used immunoSEQ multiplex PCR; TCRdb keeps in-frame clones, though not all of them. The sample has tens of thousands of clones, over 70% seen once. Specimen: CD4+ or CD8+ T cells sorted from blood, collected in a trial of the OX40 agonist ivuxolimab. This chain joins TRBV6-5 and TRBJ2-1; D possibly corresponds to TRBD1 (6 bases). This clonotype was obtained from an adult with an advanced solid tumor such as melanoma, head and neck, liver or kidney cancer. CDR3 coding DNA: TGTGCCAGCGGAACAGGGAGCTCCTACAATGAGCAGTTCTTC. It codes for CASGTGSSYNEQFF.